A single sample is the source of the 4 T cell receptor beta chains below, sequenced in a study of T cell responses to AZD1222 COVID-19 vaccine. Generated by immunoSEQ multiplex PCR, the TCRdb table keeps only in-frame clones and is missing some. The repertoire holds 150,000 to 160,000 clones, with approximately 90% as singletons. Here the sequenced sample was peripheral blood, taken on day 0 of AZD1222 vaccination. These receptors were obtained from an adult in good health.

The chain joins TRBV30 to TRBJ1-1; no reliable D call. Germline lookup yields CDR1 GTSNPN and CDR2 SVGIG (reference sequence). V dropped 4 bases and J dropped 3 bases, with 9 bases sitting between them. The CDR3 has 12 amino acids. CDR3 nucleotides: TGTGCCTGGAAGCGTTGGGACACTGAAGCTTTCTTT. It yields the protein CAWKRWDTEAFF.

The genes are TRBV28 and TRBJ1-1; no reliable D call. Trimming left V 4 bases short and J 1 base short, with 7 bases between. The CDR3 length is 13 residues. CDR1 MDHEN and CDR2 SYDVKM come from the germline V gene. CDR3 region: CASSSRGNTEAFF. As DNA, the CDR3 is TGTGCCAGCAGTTCACGGGGGAACACTGAAGCTTTCTTT.

The chain couples TRBV11-2 to TRBJ1-1, with a weak D call TRBD1 (6 bases). V was trimmed by 6 bases and J by 5 bases, leaving 19 bases between them. The CDR3 length is 15 residues. Germline V gives CDR1 SGHAT, CDR2 FQNNGV. CDR3 residues: CASRPLRGGLTEAFF. The CDR3 DNA sequence: TGTGCCAGCAGGCCTCTAAGGGGGGGGTTGACTGAAGCTTTCTTT.

This clone was observed a single time. J is TRBJ2-5 and V is TRBV4-1; no clear D gene. This CDR3 region has 13 residues. V lost 4 bases and J 2 bases, leaving 8 bases between the germline ends. In germline, CDR1 is MGHRA, CDR2 YSYEKL. CDR3 sequence: CASSLSQQETQYF. CDR3 sequence (DNA): TGCGCCAGCAGCCTCAGCCAGCAAGAGACCCAGTACTTC.